A selection of T cell receptor beta chains follows, all from one sample in a study of blood T cell repertoires in COVID-19. Profiling relied on immunoSEQ multiplex PCR, and the TCRdb table lists in-frame clones only, not all of them. Here the sample spans some 90,000 clones, 80% to 90% being singletons. Input material: peripheral blood. The receptors were gathered from a woman older than 75 with acute or convalescent COVID-19. CDR3s include the opening cysteine and the closing phenylalanine or tryptophan. The D gene is left open where the match is weak. Clone size is given for some rows only: seen once, a few or many times, or a class if the clone is expanded.

D gene	V gene	J gene	clone size	CDR3 DNA	CDR3 protein
TRBD1	TRBV7-6	TRBJ2-7	.	TGTGCCAGCAGCTTAACCACAGGGGCCCCCTACGAGCAGTACTTC	CASSLTTGAPYEQYF
TRBD1	TRBV27	TRBJ1-5	once	TGTGCCAGCAGTTTGGGACAGTCTTATCAGCCCCAGCATTTT	CASSLGQSYQPQHF
.	TRBV27	TRBJ2-1	.	TGTGCCAGCAGTTTTTACGGACAGATTTACAATGAGCAGTTCTTC	CASSFYGQIYNEQFF
TRBD1	TRBV2	TRBJ1-4	few	TGTGCCAGCAGTGCCCGGACAGGGGTAGAAAAACTGTTTTTT	CASSARTGVEKLFF
TRBD1	TRBV2	TRBJ1-5	.	TGTGCCAGCAAAAGCGGGACAGGGTCCCCCAATCAGCCCCAGCATTTT	CASKSGTGSPNQPQHF
.	TRBV6-6	TRBJ2-7	.	TGTGCCAGCAGCGTAGACAGCTCCTACGAGCAGTACTTC	CASSVDSSYEQYF
.	TRBV6-5	TRBJ2-1	.	TGTGCCAGCGTACAGGAGTTCTCCTACAATGAGCAGTTCTTC	CASVQEFSYNEQFF
.	TRBV5-4	TRBJ1-2	.	TGTGCCAGCAGCTCATCCGGTACAGACTATGGCTACACCTTC	CASSSSGTDYGYTF
.	TRBV10-3	TRBJ1-5	.	TGTGCCATCAGTGAGTCGATAGGGGTCGGCCATCAGCCCCAGCATTTT	CAISESIGVGHQPQHF
.	TRBV24-1	TRBJ2-1	.	TGTGCCACCAGTGATTCAGCGAGGAGGGTTGGGTACAATGAGCAGTTCTTC	CATSDSARRVGYNEQFF
.	TRBV6-4	TRBJ2-3	.	TGTGCCAGCAGTGTAGAGAGCACAGATACGCAGTATTTT	CASSVESTDTQYF
.	TRBV28	TRBJ2-5	.	TGTGCCAGCAGCCGCGGTTGGGAGACCCAGTACTTC	CASSRGWETQYF
.	TRBV6-5	TRBJ2-2	.	TGTGCCAGCAGTAGGAGAGAGAACACCGGGGAGCTGTTTTTT	CASSRRENTGELFF
TRBD1	TRBV4-1	TRBJ2-5	.	TGCGCCAGCAGCCTTGAAGGGAACCCCAGGGGGAAAGAGACCCAGTACTTC	CASSLEGNPRGKETQYF
TRBD1	TRBV18	TRBJ1-1	.	TGTGCCAGCTCACCGTTACAGGGGGCGGCTTTCTTT	CASSPLQGAAFF
TRBD1	TRBV7-9	TRBJ2-7	.	TGTGCCAGCAGCGGGGGACAGGAGCAGTACTTC	CASSGGQEQYF
TRBD1	TRBV4-1	TRBJ2-2	.	TGCGCCAGCAGCCAAGAAGACAGGGGGCAAGGCACCGGGGAGCTGTTTTTT	CASSQEDRGQGTGELFF
TRBD2	TRBV19	TRBJ2-5	.	TGTGCCAGTAGTTACTGGGAGGGGCTACGGGAGACCCAGTACTTC	CASSYWEGLRETQYF
TRBD1	TRBV19	TRBJ1-5	.	TGTGCCAGTAGTACGATATGGGACAGGGAGGGCAATCAGCCCCAGCATTTT	CASSTIWDREGNQPQHF
TRBD1	TRBV24-1	TRBJ2-5	.	TGTGCCACCAGTTCAGGGGGCACCCCTTGGACCCAGTACTTC	CATSSGGTPWTQYF
.	TRBV3-1/TRBV3-2	TRBJ2-2	.	TGTGCCAGCAGCCAATCCGAGAGAACCGGGGAGCTGTTTTTT	CASSQSERTGELFF
TRBD1	TRBV27	TRBJ1-2	.	TGTGCCAGCAGTTTAGCTAACAGGGGTAACTATGGCTACACCTTC	CASSLANRGNYGYTF
TRBD2	TRBV28	TRBJ2-2	.	TGTGCCAGCAGTTTATCTAGCGGGGGGCCCGGGGAGCTGTTTTTT	CASSLSSGGPGELFF
TRBD1	TRBV7-8	TRBJ1-2	few	TGTGCCAGCAGACTCGAAGGACAGGGAGTTTTTTCGGGCTACACCTTC	CASRLEGQGVFSGYTF
TRBD1	TRBV11-2	TRBJ1-3	few	TGTGCCAGCAGACGACAGGGGATCTCTGGAAACACCATATATTTT	CASRRQGISGNTIYF
.	TRBV11-3	TRBJ2-7	.	TGTGCCAGCAGCTTAGGGCAGGTAACCTACGAGCAGTACTTC	CASSLGQVTYEQYF
.	TRBV5-5	TRBJ1-3	.	TGTGCCAGCAGCTTGGCTCTGACAGACCCCTCTGGAAACACCATATATTTT	CASSLALTDPSGNTIYF
.	TRBV12-3/TRBV12-4	TRBJ1-2	.	TGTGCCAGCAGTGGCAATAACTATGGCTACACCTTC	CASSGNNYGYTF
TRBD1	TRBV5-4	TRBJ2-2	few	TGTGCCAGCAGCTTGTGGACAGGGGGCCCCGGGGAGCTGTTTTTT	CASSLWTGGPGELFF
.	TRBV2	TRBJ2-5	.	TGTGCCAGCAGTGAAGGAGTCACAGAGACCCAGTACTTC	CASSEGVTETQYF
TRBD1	TRBV24-1	TRBJ1-6	.	TGTGCCACCAGTGATTTAGCCGACAGGGGGCAAGGTAGTTCACCCCTCCACTTT	CATSDLADRGQGSSPLHF
TRBD1	TRBV19	TRBJ1-4	few	TGTGCCAGTACCGCCTGGGCAGGGGGGTATGAAAAACTGTTTTTT	CASTAWAGGYEKLFF
TRBD1	TRBV4-1	TRBJ1-4	.	TGCGCCAGCAGCTATGGTCACGGGACAGCTGAAAAACTGTTTTTT	CASSYGHGTAEKLFF
TRBD2	TRBV11-2	TRBJ2-1	few	TGTGCCAGCAGAACACTAGCGGGGGTATCCTACAATGAGCAGTTCTTC	CASRTLAGVSYNEQFF
.	TRBV6-5	TRBJ1-2	.	TGTGCCAGCAGTTACGTCCCAGGGCTATCCTATGGCTACACCTTC	CASSYVPGLSYGYTF
TRBD1	TRBV2	TRBJ2-7	.	TGTGCCACGGCGACCGACAGGGGGATGGACGAGCAGTACTTC	CATATDRGMDEQYF
TRBD1	TRBV10-3	TRBJ2-1	.	TGTGCCATCAGTGGTTCCGGACAGGGCGACAATGAGCAGTTCTTC	CAISGSGQGDNEQFF
.	TRBV19	TRBJ2-3	.	TGTGCCAGTAGTACCAGCCGACCGGGGGTAGCGACAGATACGCAGTATTTT	CASSTSRPGVATDTQYF
TRBD1	TRBV18	TRBJ1-6	.	TGTGCCAGCTCACCAACCTCGGGACAGGGAAATTCACCCCTCCACTTT	CASSPTSGQGNSPLHF
TRBD1	TRBV7-9	TRBJ2-1	.	TGTGCCAGCAGCCAAACAGGGGGCAATGAGCAGTTCTTC	CASSQTGGNEQFF
TRBD1	TRBV5-4	TRBJ1-2	.	TGTGCCAGCAGCTCCCGGACAGGGCTTGGCTACACCTTC	CASSSRTGLGYTF
.	TRBV11-2	TRBJ2-7	few	TGTGCCAGCAGCTTAGTGACAGCTTACGAGCAGTACTTC	CASSLVTAYEQYF
.	TRBV7-8	TRBJ1-3	.	TGTGCCAGCAGCCGACAGGTTTACTCTGGAAACACCATATATTTT	CASSRQVYSGNTIYF
TRBD1	TRBV9	TRBJ1-5	.	TGTGCCAGCAGCCGTGGGACAGGGGTCCAACAGCCCCAGCATTTT	CASSRGTGVQQPQHF
.	TRBV21-1	TRBJ2-1	.	TGTGCCAGCAGCGGAAGCCGGCCGGCGGAAAACGCCCCGTCTGACAGTGAGCAGTTCTTC	CASSGSRPAENAPSDSEQFF
.	TRBV13	TRBJ2-3	.	TGTGCCAGCAGCTTACGTGAGGGAGATACGCAGTATTTT	CASSLREGDTQYF
.	TRBV19	TRBJ1-2	once	TGTGCCAGTAGTATTCGAGGGTTTAACTATGGCTACACCTTC	CASSIRGFNYGYTF
.	TRBV3-1/TRBV3-2	TRBJ1-1	.	TGTGCCAGCAGCCTCTCAGGCATCGGCACTGAAGCTTTCTTT	CASSLSGIGTEAFF
TRBD1	TRBV3-1/TRBV3-2	TRBJ1-5	.	TGTGCCAGCAGCCAAGAAAGGCCAGGGGGCAGGGAGCCCCAGCATTTT	CASSQERPGGREPQHF
.	TRBV11-2	TRBJ1-5	.	TGTGCCAGCAGCTTAGGGGCGGGGCGGCTCAATCAGCCCCAGCATTTT	CASSLGAGRLNQPQHF
TRBD1	TRBV6-1	TRBJ1-1	.	TGTGCCGCAACCGGGACAGACAACACTGAAGCTTTCTTT	CAATGTDNTEAFF
.	TRBV19	TRBJ2-1	.	TGTGCCAGTTTATCGGGACAAAGCTCCTACAATGAGCAGTTCTTC	CASLSGQSSYNEQFF
TRBD1	TRBV3-1/TRBV3-2	TRBJ1-3	.	TGTGCCAGCAGCCAAGACGGGGACAGGGTCTCAAACCTTACCCAGGTCAGAAACACCATATATTTT	CASSQDGDRVSNLTQVRNTIYF
TRBD2	TRBV13	TRBJ2-1	.	TGTGCCAGCAGCCGACTAGCTTCCCATGAGCAGTTCTTC	CASSRLASHEQFF
.	TRBV6-1	TRBJ1-6	.	TGTGCCAGCAGTGAACCCCCCAGTCGTCAGATCTTTTATAATTCACCCCTCCACTTT	CASSEPPSRQIFYNSPLHF
TRBD1	TRBV5-1	TRBJ1-4	.	TGCGCCAGCAGCCTGGGGACAGACGAAAAACTGTTTTTT	CASSLGTDEKLFF
TRBD1	TRBV7-9	TRBJ2-2	.	TGTGCCAGCAGCTTAGCGCAGGGGGCTAGGACCGGGGAGCTGTTTTTT	CASSLAQGARTGELFF